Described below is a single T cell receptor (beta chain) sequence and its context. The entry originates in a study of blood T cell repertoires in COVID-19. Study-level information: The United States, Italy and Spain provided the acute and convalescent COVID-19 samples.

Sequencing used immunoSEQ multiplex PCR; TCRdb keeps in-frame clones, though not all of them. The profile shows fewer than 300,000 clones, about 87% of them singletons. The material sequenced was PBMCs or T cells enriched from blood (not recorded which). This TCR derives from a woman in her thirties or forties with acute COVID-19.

Here the CDR3 reads CASRVTGIQGTEAFF. CDR3 nucleotide sequence: TGTGCCAGCAGAGTAACAGGGATTCAGGGGACTGAAGCTTTCTTT. The chain couples TRBV2 to TRBJ1-1; tentatively, D is TRBD1 (6 bases). The CDR3 extends over 15 amino acids. Trimming shortened V by 6 bases and J by 5 bases, and 19 bases separated the two germline ends. Germline CDR1 is SNHLY and CDR2 is FYNNEI. The full variable domain, its missing parts supplied by reference TRBV2 and TRBJ1-1, is EPEVTQTPSHQVTQMGQEVILRCVPISNHLYFYWYRQILGQKVEFLVSFYNNEISEKSEIFDDQFSVERPDGSNFTLKIRSTKLEDSAMYFCASRVTGIQGTEAFFGQGTRLTVV.